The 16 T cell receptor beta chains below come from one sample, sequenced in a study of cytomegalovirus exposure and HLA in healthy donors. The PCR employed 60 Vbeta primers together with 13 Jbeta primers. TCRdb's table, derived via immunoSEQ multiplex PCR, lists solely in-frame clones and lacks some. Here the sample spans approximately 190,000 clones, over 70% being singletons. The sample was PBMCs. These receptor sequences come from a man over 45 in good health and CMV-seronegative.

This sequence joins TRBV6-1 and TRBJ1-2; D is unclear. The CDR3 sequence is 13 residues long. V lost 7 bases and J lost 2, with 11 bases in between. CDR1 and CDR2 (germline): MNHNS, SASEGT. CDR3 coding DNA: TGTGCCAGCAAGGCAGGAACCAACTATGGCTACACCTTC. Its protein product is CASKAGTNYGYTF.

The DNA of the CDR3 is TGCGCCAGCAGCCGTACAGGGCTATCTGGAAACACCATATATTTT. It yields the protein CASSRTGLSGNTIYF. The chain couples TRBV4-1 to TRBJ1-3, with D possibly being TRBD1 (6 bases). CDR3 length: 15 residues. V lost 4 bases and J 1 base, leaving 11 bases between the germline ends. Per germline, CDR1 MGHRA and CDR2 YSYEKL.

As DNA, the CDR3 is TGTGCCAGCAGCCCTAGGGGAGGGAGGGGCGAGACCCAGTACTTC. Residues: CASSPRGGRGETQYF. V and J are TRBV9 and TRBJ2-5; 7 bases agree with TRBD2. CDR3 length: 15 amino acids. With 4 bases clipped from V and 5 bases from J, the junction kept 11 bases outside the gene matches. CDR1 SGDLS and CDR2 YYNGEE come from the germline V gene.

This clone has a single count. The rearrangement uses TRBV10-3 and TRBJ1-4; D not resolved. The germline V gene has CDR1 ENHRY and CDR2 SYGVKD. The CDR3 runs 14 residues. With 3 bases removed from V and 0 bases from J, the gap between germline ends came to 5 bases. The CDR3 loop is CAISDRATNEKLFF. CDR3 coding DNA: TGTGCCATCAGTGACCGTGCAACTAATGAAAAACTGTTTTTT.

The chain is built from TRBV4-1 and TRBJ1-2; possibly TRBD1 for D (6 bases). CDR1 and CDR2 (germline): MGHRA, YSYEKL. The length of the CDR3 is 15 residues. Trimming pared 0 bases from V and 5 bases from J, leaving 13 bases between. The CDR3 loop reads CASSQEGGRRYGYTF. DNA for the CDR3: TGCGCCAGCAGCCAAGAGGGGGGGCGTCGGTATGGCTACACCTTC.

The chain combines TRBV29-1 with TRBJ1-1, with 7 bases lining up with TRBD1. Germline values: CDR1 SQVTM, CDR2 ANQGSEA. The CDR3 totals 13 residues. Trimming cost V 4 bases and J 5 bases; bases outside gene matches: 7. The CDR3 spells CSVGGGLGTEAFF. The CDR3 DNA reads TGCAGCGTTGGAGGGGGCCTCGGGACTGAAGCTTTCTTT.

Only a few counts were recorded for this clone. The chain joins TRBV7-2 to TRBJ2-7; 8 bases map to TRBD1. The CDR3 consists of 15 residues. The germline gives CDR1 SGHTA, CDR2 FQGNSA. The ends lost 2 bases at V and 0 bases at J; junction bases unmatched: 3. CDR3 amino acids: CASSLTGGISYEQYF. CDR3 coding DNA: TGTGCCAGCAGCTTAACAGGGGGAATCTCCTACGAGCAGTACTTC. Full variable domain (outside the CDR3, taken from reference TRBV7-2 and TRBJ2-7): GAGVSQSPSNKVTEKGKDVELRCDPISGHTALYWYRQSLGQGLEFLIYFQGNSAPDKSGLPSDRFSAERTGGSVSTLTIQRTQQEDSAVYLCASSLTGGISYEQYFGPGTRLTVT.

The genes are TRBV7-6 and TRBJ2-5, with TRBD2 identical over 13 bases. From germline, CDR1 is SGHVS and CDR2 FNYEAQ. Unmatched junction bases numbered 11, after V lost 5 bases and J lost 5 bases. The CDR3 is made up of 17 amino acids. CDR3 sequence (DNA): TGTGCCAGCAGCCGGACCGGGACTAGCGGGGTTCCGGAGACCCAGTACTTC. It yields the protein CASSRTGTSGVPETQYF.

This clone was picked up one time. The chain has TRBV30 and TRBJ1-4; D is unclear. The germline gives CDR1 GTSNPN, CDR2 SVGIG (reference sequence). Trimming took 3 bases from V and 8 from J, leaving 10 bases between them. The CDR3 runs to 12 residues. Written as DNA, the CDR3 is TGTGCCTGGAGCGTCGGGAGGGAAAAACTGTTTTTT. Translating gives CAWSVGREKLFF. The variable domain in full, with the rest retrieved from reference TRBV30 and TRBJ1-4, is SQTIHQWPATLVQPVGSPLSLECTVEGTSNPNLYWYRQAAGRGLQLLFYSVGIGQISSEVPQNLSASRPQDRQFILSSKKLLLSDSGFYLCAWSVGREKLFFGSGTQLSVL.

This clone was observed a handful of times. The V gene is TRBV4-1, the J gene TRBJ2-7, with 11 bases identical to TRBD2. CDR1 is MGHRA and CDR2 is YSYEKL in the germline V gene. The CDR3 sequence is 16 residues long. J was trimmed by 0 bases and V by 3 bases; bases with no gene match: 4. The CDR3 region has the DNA TGCGCCAGCAGCCAGGTTACTAGCGGGGGCTCCTACGAGCAGTACTTC. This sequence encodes CASSQVTSGGSYEQYF.

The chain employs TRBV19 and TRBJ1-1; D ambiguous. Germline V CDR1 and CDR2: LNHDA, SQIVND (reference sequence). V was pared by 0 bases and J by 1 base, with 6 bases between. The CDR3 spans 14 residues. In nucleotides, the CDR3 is TGTGCCAGTAGTATAGAGGCCTGGAACACTGAAGCTTTCTTT. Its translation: CASSIEAWNTEAFF.

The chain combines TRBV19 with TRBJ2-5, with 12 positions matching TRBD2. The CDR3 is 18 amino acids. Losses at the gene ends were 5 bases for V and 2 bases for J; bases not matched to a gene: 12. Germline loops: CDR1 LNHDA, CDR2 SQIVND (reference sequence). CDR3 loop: CASSLGLAGPRKQETQYF. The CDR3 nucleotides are TGTGCCAGTAGTTTGGGACTAGCGGGTCCGAGGAAACAAGAGACCCAGTACTTC. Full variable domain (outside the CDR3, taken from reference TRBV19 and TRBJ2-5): DGGITQSPKYLFRKEGQNVTLSCEQNLNHDAMYWYRQDPGQGLRLIYYSQIVNDFQKGDIAEGYSVSREKKESFPLTVTSAQKNPTAFYLCASSLGLAGPRKQETQYFGPGTRLLVL.

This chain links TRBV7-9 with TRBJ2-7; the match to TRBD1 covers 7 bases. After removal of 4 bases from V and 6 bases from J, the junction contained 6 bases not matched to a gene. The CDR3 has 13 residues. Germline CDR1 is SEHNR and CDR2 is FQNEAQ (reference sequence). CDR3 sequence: CASSWGQSREQYF. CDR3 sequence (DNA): TGTGCCAGCAGCTGGGGACAGTCGCGCGAGCAGTACTTC. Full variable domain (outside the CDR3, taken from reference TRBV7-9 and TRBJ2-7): DTGVSQNPRHKITKRGQNVTFRCDPISEHNRLYWYRQTLGQGPEFLTYFQNEAQLEKSRLLSDRFSAERPKGSFSTLEIQRTEQGDSAMYLCASSWGQSREQYFGPGTRLTVT.

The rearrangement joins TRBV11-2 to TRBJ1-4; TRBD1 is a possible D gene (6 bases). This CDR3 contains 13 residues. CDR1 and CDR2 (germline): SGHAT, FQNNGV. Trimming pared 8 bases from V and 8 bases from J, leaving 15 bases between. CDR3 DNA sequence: TGTGCCAGCGGCGGACAGCGAAACGAAAAACTGTTTTTT. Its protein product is CASGGQRNEKLFF.

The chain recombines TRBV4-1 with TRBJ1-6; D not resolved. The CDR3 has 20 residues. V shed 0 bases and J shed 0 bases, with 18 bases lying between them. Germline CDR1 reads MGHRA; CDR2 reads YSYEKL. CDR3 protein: CASSQEAAAPFSSYNSPLHF. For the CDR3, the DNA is TGCGCCAGCAGCCAAGAGGCGGCGGCCCCATTCTCCTCCTATAATTCACCCCTCCACTTT.

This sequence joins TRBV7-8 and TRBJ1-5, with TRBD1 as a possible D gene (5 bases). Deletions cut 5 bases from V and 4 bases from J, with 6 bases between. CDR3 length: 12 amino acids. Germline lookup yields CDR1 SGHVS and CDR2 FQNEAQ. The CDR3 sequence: CASSGGNQPQHF. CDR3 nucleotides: TGTGCCAGCAGCGGGGGGAATCAGCCCCAGCATTTT. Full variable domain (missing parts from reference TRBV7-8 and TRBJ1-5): GAGVSQSPRYKVAKRGQDVALRCDPISGHVSLFWYQQALGQGPEFLTYFQNEAQLDKSGLPSDRFFAERPEGSVSTLKIQRTQQEDSAVYLCASSGGNQPQHFGDGTRLSIL.